This T cell receptor beta chain was captured by sequencing in a study of blood T cells in healthy people across ages. The second PCR ran about 6 to 12 cycles with a sample-barcoded 5' primer and J-beta primers. TCRdb called the 5' RACE reads again in MiXCR, with one record for every CDR3 protein. The sample yields over a million distinct CDR3 sequences, almost 60% seen once. In its sample, this clonotype was seen a few times. The CDR3 contains 12 residues. The ends were cut back, 4 bases at V and 5 bases at J, with 3 bases in the middle. CDR1 is LGHDT, CDR2 YNNKEL, per germline (reference sequence). What was sequenced was blood. The receptor's source is a man younger than 30 in good health. The J gene is TRBJ1-6, the V gene TRBV3-1, with D uncertain. CDR3 DNA: TGTGCCAGCAGCCGAAATAATTCACCCCTCCACTTT. Encoded protein: CASSRNNSPLHF.